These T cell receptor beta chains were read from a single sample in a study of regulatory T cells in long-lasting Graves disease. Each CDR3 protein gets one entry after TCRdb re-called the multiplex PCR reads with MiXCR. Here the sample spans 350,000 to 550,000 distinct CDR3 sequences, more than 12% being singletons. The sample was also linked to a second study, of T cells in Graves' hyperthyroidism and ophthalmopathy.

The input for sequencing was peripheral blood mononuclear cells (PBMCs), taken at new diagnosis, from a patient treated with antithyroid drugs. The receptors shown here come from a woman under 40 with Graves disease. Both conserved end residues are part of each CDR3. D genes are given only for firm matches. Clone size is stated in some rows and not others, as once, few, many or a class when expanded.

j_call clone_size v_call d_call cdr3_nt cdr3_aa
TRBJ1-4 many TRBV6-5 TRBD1 TGTGCCAGCAGTTACTTACCAGGGGGGGGCGTGAAACTGTTTTTT CASSYLPGGGVKLFF
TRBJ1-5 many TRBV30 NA TGTGCCTGGAGTGTAAGTTTAACGGGTAGCAATCAGCCCCAGCATTTT CAWSVSLTGSNQPQHF
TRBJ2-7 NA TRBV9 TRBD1 TGTGCCAGCAGTAAGGGGGCCTCCTACGAGCAGTACTTC CASSKGASYEQYF
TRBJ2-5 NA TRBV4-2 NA TGTGCCAGCAGCCAACACCAAGCCAGCGGACACAATGAGCAGTACTTC CASSQHQASGHNEQYF
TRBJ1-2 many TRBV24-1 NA TGTGCCACCAGTGGGTCGCAGGCTAACTATGGCTACACCTTC CATSGSQANYGYTF
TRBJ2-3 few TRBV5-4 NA TGTGCCAGCAGCAGGACTGTCGGAGTTACAGATACGCAGTATTTT CASSRTVGVTDTQYF
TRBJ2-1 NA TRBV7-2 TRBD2 TGTGCCACCAGTGATTTCCGACTAGCGGGGGATGAGCAGTTCTTC CATSDFRLAGDEQFF
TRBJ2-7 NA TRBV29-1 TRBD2 TGCAGCGTTGAAGGCTATACCTTGACTAGCGGGAGGGGGTACGAGCAGTACTTC CSVEGYTLTSGRGYEQYF
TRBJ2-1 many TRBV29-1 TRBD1 TGCAGCGTTTGGGGAGGGGACAGGGGCAATGAGCAGTTCTTC CSVWGGDRGNEQFF
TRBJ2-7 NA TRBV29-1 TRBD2 TGCAGCGTTTACTTCGGGACTAGCTACATAAGCTCCTACGAGCAGTACTTC CSVYFGTSYISSYEQYF
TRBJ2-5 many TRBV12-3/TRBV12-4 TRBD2 TGTGCCAGCAGCGCCTTAGCGGGGGAGATGGAGACCCAGTACTTC CASSALAGEMETQYF
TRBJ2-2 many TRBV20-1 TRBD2 TGCAGTGCTAGAGATCGGGCGGGAGTACGTACCGGGGAGCTGTTTTTT CSARDRAGVRTGELFF
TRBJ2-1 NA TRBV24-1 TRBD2 TGTGCCACCAGTGGGAGCGGGAGGTTCTCCTACAATGAGCAGTTCTTC CATSGSGRFSYNEQFF
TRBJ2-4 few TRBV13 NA TGTGCCAGCAGTCGCCCGGGACAAAGAAACATTCAGTACTTC CASSRPGQRNIQYF
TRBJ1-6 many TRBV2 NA TGTGCCAGCAGACTAGAAATAGACGGAAATTCACCCCTCCACTTT CASRLEIDGNSPLHF
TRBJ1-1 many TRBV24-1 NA TGTGCCACCAGTGATGGTGTGAACACTGAAGCTTTCTTT CATSDGVNTEAFF
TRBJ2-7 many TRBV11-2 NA TGTGCCAGCAGCCTGCGTCGGCTAGCGTTCTACGAGCAGTACTTC CASSLRRLAFYEQYF
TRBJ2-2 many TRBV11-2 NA TGTGCCAGCAGCTTATCGGACCCCGCCACCGGGGAGCTGTTTTTT CASSLSDPATGELFF
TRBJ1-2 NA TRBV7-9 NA TGTGCCAGCAGCTTTACCGGGGATTTCTACACCTTC CASSFTGDFYTF
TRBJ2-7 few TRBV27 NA TGTGCCAGCAGTTCGGGATCTTCAACCTTCCGTTACGAGCAGTACTTC CASSSGSSTFRYEQYF
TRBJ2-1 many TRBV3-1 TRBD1 TGTGCCAGCAGCCAGGAAGGACAGGCCTTGATCAATGAGCAGTTCTTC CASSQEGQALINEQFF
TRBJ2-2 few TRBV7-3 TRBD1 TGTGCCAGCAGCCCCCTTTCTATGACAGGGGATAACGGGGAGCTGTTTTTT CASSPLSMTGDNGELFF
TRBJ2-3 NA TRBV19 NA TGTGCCAGTAGTATCGTCCTCCTAGATACGCAGTATTTT CASSIVLLDTQYF
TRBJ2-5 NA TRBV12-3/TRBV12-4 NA TGTGCCAGCAGTTTAGGTGGGGCCGTCCAAGAGACCCAGTACTTC CASSLGGAVQETQYF
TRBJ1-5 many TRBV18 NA TGTGCCAGCTCACCTCAGGGGTCCCTTTCTCATCAGCCCCAGCATTTT CASSPQGSLSHQPQHF
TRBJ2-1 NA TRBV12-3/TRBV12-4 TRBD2 TGTGCCAGCAGTTTGAGCGGGAGTAGGTACAATGAGCAGCTCTTC CASSLSGSRYNEQLF
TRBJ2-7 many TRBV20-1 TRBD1 TGCAGTGCTGGAGGACAGGCATCTTCCTACGAGCAGTACTTC CSAGGQASSYEQYF
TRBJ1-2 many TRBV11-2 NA TGTGCCAGCAGCTTGGGGAGGGGCGGACCGCGCTATGGCTACACCTTC CASSLGRGGPRYGYTF
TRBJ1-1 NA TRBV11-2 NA TGTGCCAGCACCTTTTCGGAAGCTTTCTTT CASTFSEAFF
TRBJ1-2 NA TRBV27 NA TGTGCCAGCAGCCCTTCGGGCCCTGCTAACTATGGCAACACCTTC CASSPSGPANYGNTF
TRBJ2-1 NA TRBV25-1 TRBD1 TGTGCCAGCAGTGAATCACCGGGACAGGGGTACAGTGAGCAGTTCTTC CASSESPGQGYSEQFF
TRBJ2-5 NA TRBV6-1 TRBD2 TGTGCCAGCAGTGAAGGACTAGCGGGAGGGAGGGAGACCCAGTACTTC CASSEGLAGGRETQYF
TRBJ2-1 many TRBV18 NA TGTGCCAGCTCACCACGGGGGGGGCTTGGCTACAATGAGCAGTTCTTC CASSPRGGLGYNEQFF
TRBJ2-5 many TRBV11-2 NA TGTGCCAGCAGCTTAGGAGGGGCAGGGGAGACCCAGTACTTC CASSLGGAGETQYF
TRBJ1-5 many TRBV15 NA TGTGCCACCAGCAGAGAAACAGGGAACAATCAGCCCCAGCATTTT CATSRETGNNQPQHF
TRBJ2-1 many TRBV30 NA TGTGCCCTGGGGAGGCTACGTCAGCAGTTCTTC CALGRLRQQFF
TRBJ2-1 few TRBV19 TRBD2 TGTGCCAGTAGTCAAAGACTAGCGGGAGTTTCCTACAATGAGCAGTTCTTC CASSQRLAGVSYNEQFF
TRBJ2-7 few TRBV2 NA TGTGCCAGCAGTAGTACAGGGCAGAGCTCCTACGAGCAGTACTTC CASSSTGQSSYEQYF
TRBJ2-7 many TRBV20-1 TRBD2 TGCAGTGCTGTACTAGCGGGAATGATCGAGAACGAGCAGTACTTC CSAVLAGMIENEQYF
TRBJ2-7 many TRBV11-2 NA TGTGCCAGCAGCCTCACTGGACAGCCCTACGAGCAGTACTTC CASSLTGQPYEQYF
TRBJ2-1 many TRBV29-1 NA TGCAGCGTGGGAGGACCTCTCCACACTAACAATGAGCAGTTCTTC CSVGGPLHTNNEQFF